This T cell receptor beta chain is from a study of shared clonotypes between healthy human individuals. With V trimmed by 2 bases and J by 3 bases, 0 bases remained unmatched. The CDR3 covers 15 residues. Germline V gene sequence: CDR1 SGHTS, CDR2 YDEGEE. Measured with immunoSEQ multiplex PCR; TCRdb has only the in-frame clones, and not every one. The data hold some 2,000,000 clones, with 85% to 95% observed a single time. The chain is built from TRBV5-8 and TRBJ2-3; TRBD2 matches 13 bases. This TCR came from a man between 18 and 35 years old in good health. Input material: naive CD4+ T cells sorted from blood. As for subset: CD45RA+ positively selected. CDR3 in DNA: TGTGCCAGCAGCTTACTAGCGGGGGGGACAGATACGCAGTATTTT. Amino acid sequence: CASSLLAGGTDTQYF.